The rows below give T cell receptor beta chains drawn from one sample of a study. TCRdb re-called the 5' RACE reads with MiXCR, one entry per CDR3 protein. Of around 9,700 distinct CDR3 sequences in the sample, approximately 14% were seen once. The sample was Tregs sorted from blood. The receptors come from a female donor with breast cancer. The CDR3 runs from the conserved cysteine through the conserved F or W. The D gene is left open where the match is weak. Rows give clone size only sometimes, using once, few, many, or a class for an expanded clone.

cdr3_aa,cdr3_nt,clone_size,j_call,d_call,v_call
CASSIDPGPNYGYTF,TGTGCCAGTAGTATAGATCCAGGCCCTAACTATGGCTACACCTTC,medium-sized,TRBJ1-2,.,TRBV19
CASQSYGQGDTEAFF,TGTGCCAGCCAGTCGTACGGACAGGGGGACACTGAAGCTTTCTTT,many,TRBJ1-1,TRBD1,TRBV28
CASSTQGDEQYF,TGCGCCAGCTCAACTCAGGGCGACGAGCAGTACTTC,medium-sized,TRBJ2-7,.,TRBV5-1
CASSSGTSGSIGDTQYF,TGTGCCAGCAGTTCTGGGACTAGCGGGAGTATCGGAGATACGCAGTATTTT,medium-sized,TRBJ2-3,TRBD2,TRBV6-6
CASSFSTGDTEAFF,TGCGCCAGCAGCTTTTCGACAGGGGACACTGAAGCTTTCTTT,medium-sized,TRBJ1-1,TRBD1,TRBV5-1
CSVEYGEQFF,TGCAGCGTTGAATATGGGGAGCAGTTCTTC,few,TRBJ2-1,.,TRBV29-1
CASSLWGQEVDEQFF,TGCGCCAGCAGCTTGTGGGGACAGGAGGTCGATGAGCAGTTCTTC,.,TRBJ2-1,TRBD1,TRBV5-1
CASSQDRIYGYTF,TGTGCCAGCAGTCAAGACAGGATCTATGGCTACACCTTC,medium-sized,TRBJ1-2,.,TRBV6-5
CASTGGALANSYNEQSF,TGCGCCAGCACCGGGGGAGCCCTAGCGAACTCCTACAATGAGCAGTCCTTC,many,TRBJ2-1,.,TRBV5-1
CANNLWDRGSWDTEAFF,TGTGCCAACAATCTCTGGGACAGGGGTAGTTGGGACACTGAAGCTTTCTTT,medium-sized,TRBJ1-1,TRBD1,TRBV4-2
CASWTGAGQPQHF,TGTGCCAGCTGGACAGGGGCGGGTCAGCCCCAGCATTTT,many,TRBJ1-5,TRBD1,TRBV2
CASSSRRGYGYTF,TGCGCCAGCAGCTCCAGGAGGGGCTATGGCTACACCTTC,few,TRBJ1-2,.,TRBV5-1
CSARGQGIQETQYF,TGCAGTGCTAGGGGGCAGGGGATCCAAGAGACCCAGTACTTC,medium-sized,TRBJ2-5,.,TRBV20-1
CASSQATGGSYNEQFF,TGCGCCAGCAGCCAAGCGACGGGGGGGTCCTACAATGAGCAGTTCTTC,many,TRBJ2-1,TRBD2,TRBV4-1
CATSDSNYGLAASYNEQFF,TGTGCCACCAGTGATTCAAATTACGGACTAGCCGCTTCCTACAATGAGCAGTTCTTC,medium-sized,TRBJ2-1,TRBD2,TRBV24-1